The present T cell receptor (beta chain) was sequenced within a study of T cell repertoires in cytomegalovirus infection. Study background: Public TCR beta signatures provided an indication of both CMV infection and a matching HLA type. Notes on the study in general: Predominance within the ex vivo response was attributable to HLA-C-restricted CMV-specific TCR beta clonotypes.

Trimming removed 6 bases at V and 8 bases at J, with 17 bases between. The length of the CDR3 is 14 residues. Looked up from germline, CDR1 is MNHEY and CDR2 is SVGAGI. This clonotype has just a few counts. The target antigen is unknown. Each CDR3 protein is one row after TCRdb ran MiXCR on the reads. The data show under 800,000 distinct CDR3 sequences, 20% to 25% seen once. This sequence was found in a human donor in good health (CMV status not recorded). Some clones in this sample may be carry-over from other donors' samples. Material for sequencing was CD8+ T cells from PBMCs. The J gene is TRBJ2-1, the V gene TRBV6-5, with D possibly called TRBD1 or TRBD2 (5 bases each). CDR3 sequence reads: CASRRWGLSDEQFF. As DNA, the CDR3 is TGTGCCAGCAGACGTTGGGGCCTTAGCGATGAGCAGTTCTTC.